This TCR beta chain was captured in a study of blood T cell repertoires in COVID-19. Overall study: Collection of acute and convalescent COVID-19 samples took place in the United States, Italy and Spain. The cDNA or gDNA used as material had been derived from T cells, B-cell-depleted T cells, or PBMCs.

This CDR3 is 17 amino acids long. Losses at the gene ends were 3 bases for V and 1 base for J; bases not matched to a gene: 8. Per the germline V gene, CDR1 is WNHNN and CDR2 is SYGVQD (reference sequence). Profiling relied on immunoSEQ multiplex PCR, and the TCRdb table lists in-frame clones only, not all of them. Seen here are about 99,000 clones, roughly 87% observed once, and the top ten hold 15% to 20%. The sequencing sample was made of peripheral blood. This chain joins TRBV10-1 and TRBJ2-2; 7 nucleotides align to TRBD2. This receptor was obtained from a woman over 75 in a cohort sampled during active COVID-19. CDR3 nucleotide sequence: TGCGCCAGCAGTGATTCACCGGGGAGGGGGAACACCGGGGAGCTGTTTTTT. This codes for CASSDSPGRGNTGELFF.